The source of this TCR beta chain is a study of cytomegalovirus exposure and HLA in healthy donors. Turning to this clone: What it binds is unknown.

Whole-study results and caveats: Cytomegalovirus association was listed for about 150 TCR beta chains. Most subjects had HLA-A and HLA-B alleles reportedly predicted accurately by TCR beta sequences.

Use of 60 Vbeta and 13 Jbeta primers characterized the PCR. Clones were read by immunoSEQ multiplex PCR, and TCRdb kept only the in-frame ones, dropping some. Counted here are approximately 130,000 clones, roughly four fifths occurring once; the ten biggest clones make up roughly 3.1%. The V end was cut by 1 base, the J end by 9 bases, with 11 bases between. From germline, CDR1 is SGHNT and CDR2 YYREEE (reference sequence). The CDR3 spans 13 residues. The source is a man aged 25-45 years in good health and CMV-seronegative. The V call is TRBV5-4, the J call TRBJ2-1; D may be TRBD2 (5 bases). The specimen sequenced was PBMCs. This CDR3 is CASSLRESGEQFF. CDR3 DNA sequence: TGTGCCAGCAGCTTGAGGGAGAGCGGTGAGCAGTTCTTC.